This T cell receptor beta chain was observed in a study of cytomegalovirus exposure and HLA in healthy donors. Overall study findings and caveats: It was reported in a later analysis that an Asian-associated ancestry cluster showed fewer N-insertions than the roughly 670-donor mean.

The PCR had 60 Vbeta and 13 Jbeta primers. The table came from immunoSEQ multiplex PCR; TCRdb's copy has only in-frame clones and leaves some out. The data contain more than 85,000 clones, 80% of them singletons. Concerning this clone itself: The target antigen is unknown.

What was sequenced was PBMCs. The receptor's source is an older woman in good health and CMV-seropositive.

CDR3 in amino acids: CASSDRGLFQPQHF. The CDR3, as DNA: TGTGCCAGCTCGGACAGGGGGCTGTTTCAGCCCCAGCATTTT. The chain recombines TRBV25-1 with TRBJ1-5; TRBD1 aligns across 11 bases. This CDR3 has 14 residues. Per the germline V gene, CDR1 is MGHDK and CDR2 is SYGVNS. J lost 6 bases, V lost 8 bases, and 6 bases had no gene match.